The count of the clone carrying this TCR beta chain is one. The germline CDR1 and CDR2 sequences are GTSNPN and SVGIG (reference sequence). CDR3 length: 14 amino acids. After removal of 7 bases from V and 0 bases from J, the junction contained 8 bases not matched to a gene. This sample was taken from a study of cytomegalovirus exposure and HLA in healthy donors. Study-level information: Clustering assigned 81% of the roughly 430 genotyped donors to the Caucasian-associated ancestry cluster.

PCR primers comprised 60 Vbeta and 13 Jbeta primers. Sequencing used immunoSEQ multiplex PCR; TCRdb keeps in-frame clones, though not all of them. The repertoire holds 130,000 or so clones, with around 70% as singletons. The clonotype originates from a woman in her thirties or forties in good health and CMV-seropositive. This chain connects TRBV30 to TRBJ1-1; 7 positions agree with TRBD1. Specimen: PBMCs. This CDR3 is CALNRDSMNTEAFF. Written as DNA, the CDR3 is TGTGCCTTAAACCGGGACAGTATGAACACTGAAGCTTTCTTT. The whole variable domain, filled in from reference TRBV30 and TRBJ1-1, reads SQTIHQWPATLVQPVGSPLSLECTVEGTSNPNLYWYRQAAGRGLQLLFYSVGIGQISSEVPQNLSASRPQDRQFILSSKKLLLSDSGFYLCALNRDSMNTEAFFGQGTRLTVV.